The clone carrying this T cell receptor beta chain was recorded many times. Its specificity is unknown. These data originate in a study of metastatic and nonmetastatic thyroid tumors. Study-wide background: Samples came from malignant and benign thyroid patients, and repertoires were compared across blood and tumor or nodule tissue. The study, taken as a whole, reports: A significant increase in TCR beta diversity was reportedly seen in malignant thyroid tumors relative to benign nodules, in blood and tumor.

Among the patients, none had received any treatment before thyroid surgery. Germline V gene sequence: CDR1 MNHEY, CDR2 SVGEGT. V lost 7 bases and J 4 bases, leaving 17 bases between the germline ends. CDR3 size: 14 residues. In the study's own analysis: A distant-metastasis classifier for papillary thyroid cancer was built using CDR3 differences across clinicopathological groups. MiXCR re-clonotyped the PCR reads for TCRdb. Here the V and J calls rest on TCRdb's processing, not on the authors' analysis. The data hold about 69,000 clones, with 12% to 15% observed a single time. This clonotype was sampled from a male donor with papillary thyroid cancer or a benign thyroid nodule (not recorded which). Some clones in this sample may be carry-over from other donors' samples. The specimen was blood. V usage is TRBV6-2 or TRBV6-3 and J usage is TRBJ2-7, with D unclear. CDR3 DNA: TGTGCCAGCACCATCGCCCCGCGCTCGTACGAGCAGTACTTC. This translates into CASTIAPRSYEQYF.